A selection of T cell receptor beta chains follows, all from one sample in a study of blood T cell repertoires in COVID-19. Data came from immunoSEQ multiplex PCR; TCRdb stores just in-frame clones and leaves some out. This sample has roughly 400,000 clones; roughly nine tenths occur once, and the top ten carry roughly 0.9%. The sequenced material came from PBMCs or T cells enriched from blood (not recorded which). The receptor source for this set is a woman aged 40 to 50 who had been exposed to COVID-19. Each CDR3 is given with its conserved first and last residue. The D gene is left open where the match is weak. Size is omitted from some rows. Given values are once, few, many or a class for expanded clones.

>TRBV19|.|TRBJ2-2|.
TGTGCCAGTAGTTGGGCAGGGAATCTTGTAGGCGGGGAGCTGTTTTTT
CASSWAGNLVGGELFF
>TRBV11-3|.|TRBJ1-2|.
TGTGCCAGCAGCTCCTGGGCGCAGGGTGATGGCTACACCTTC
CASSSWAQGDGYTF
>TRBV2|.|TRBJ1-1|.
TGTGCCAGCAGTGTTCAAGGGGGTTTGGCTGAAGCTTTCTTT
CASSVQGGLAEAFF
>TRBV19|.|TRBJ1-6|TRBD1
TGTGCCAGTTCCCAGGGGGCAAAATCACCCCTCCACTTT
CASSQGAKSPLHF
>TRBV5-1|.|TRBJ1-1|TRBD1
TGCGCCAGCAACCCCGGGACAGTGAACACTGAAGCTTTCTTT
CASNPGTVNTEAFF
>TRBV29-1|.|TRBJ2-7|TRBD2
TGCAGCGTTCGCACGGGAGGGCTGCGCGAGCAGTACTTC
CSVRTGGLREQYF
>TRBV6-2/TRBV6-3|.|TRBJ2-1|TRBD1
TGTGCCAGCAGTACACAGGGGTACAATGAGCAGTTCTTC
CASSTQGYNEQFF
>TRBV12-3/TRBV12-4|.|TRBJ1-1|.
TGTGCCAGCAGTTTGAGGGGGGGAACTGAAGCTTTCTTT
CASSLRGGTEAFF
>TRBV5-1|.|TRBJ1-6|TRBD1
TGCGCCAGCAGCTTGGCTGTGACAGGGTTTCGATCACCCCTCCACTTT
CASSLAVTGFRSPLHF
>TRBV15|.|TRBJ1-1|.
TGTGCCACCAGCCACAGCTCTCTCGGCACTGAAGCTTTCTTT
CATSHSSLGTEAFF
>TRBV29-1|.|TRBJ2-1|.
TGCAGCGTTGTAGGGGCAGCTCCGTCCTACAATGAGCAGTTCTTC
CSVVGAAPSYNEQFF
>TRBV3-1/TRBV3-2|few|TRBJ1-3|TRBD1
TGTGCCAGCAGCCCATTCTCGACAGGGTTCGGAAACACCATATATTTT
CASSPFSTGFGNTIYF
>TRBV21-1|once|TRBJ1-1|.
TGTGCCAGCAGCAAAGGGCGGGGGGGGCAGGAAGCTTTCTTT
CASSKGRGGQEAFF
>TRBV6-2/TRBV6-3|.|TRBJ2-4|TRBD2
TGTGCCAGCAGTCGACTAGCGGGAGACGTCAAAAACATTCAGTACTTC
CASSRLAGDVKNIQYF
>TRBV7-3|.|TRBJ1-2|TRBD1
TGTGCCAGCAGCTCAACCCCCCGACAGGGGGGAATCTATGGCTACACCTTC
CASSSTPRQGGIYGYTF
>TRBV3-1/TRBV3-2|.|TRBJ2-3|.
TGTGCCAGCAGCCAAGACTCTGTCGGGTATACGCAGTATTTT
CASSQDSVGYTQYF
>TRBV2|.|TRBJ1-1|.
TGTGCCAGCAGTGAGGGACCGGGACTCGGAGCTTTCTTT
CASSEGPGLGAFF
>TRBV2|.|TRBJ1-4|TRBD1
TGTGCCAGCAGTGTTGGGGGACAGGGGCATGAAAAACTGTTTTTT
CASSVGGQGHEKLFF
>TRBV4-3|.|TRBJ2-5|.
TGCGCCAGCAGCCAAGGACAGGCCCAAGAGACCCAGTACTTC
CASSQGQAQETQYF
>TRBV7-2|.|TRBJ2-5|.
TGTGCCAGCAGCTTAGCGAATTGGGGGGTGTTGGAGACCCAGTACTTC
CASSLANWGVLETQYF
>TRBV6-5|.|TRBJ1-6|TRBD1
TGTGCCAGCAGTACGGGACAGGGCCTTGAACCCCTCCACTTT
CASSTGQGLEPLHF
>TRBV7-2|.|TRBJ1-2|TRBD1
TGTGCCAGCAGCTTAATCGCAGGGGGCGACTATGGCTACACCTTC
CASSLIAGGDYGYTF
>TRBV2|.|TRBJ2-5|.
TGTGCCAGCAGTTCGATTGGGGCAGAGACCCAGTACTTC
CASSSIGAETQYF
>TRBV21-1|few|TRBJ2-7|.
TGTGCCAGCAGCACCGGCTACGAGCAGTACTTC
CASSTGYEQYF
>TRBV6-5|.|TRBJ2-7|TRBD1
TGTGCCAGCAGTTCTACCGGGACAGGGTCCTACGAGCAGTACTTC
CASSSTGTGSYEQYF
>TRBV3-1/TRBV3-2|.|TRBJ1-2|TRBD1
TGTGCCAGCAGCCTCAAGGCCGGGCAGGGGGCGTCTGGCTACACCTTC
CASSLKAGQGASGYTF
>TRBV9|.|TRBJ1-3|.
TGTGCCAGCAGCGTGAGAGGGTCCGGAGGGGGAAACACCATATATTTT
CASSVRGSGGGNTIYF
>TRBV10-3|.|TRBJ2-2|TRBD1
TGTGCCATCAGTCTGGGGACAGGGAACACCGGGGAGCTGTTTTTT
CAISLGTGNTGELFF
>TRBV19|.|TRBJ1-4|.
TGTGCCAGTAGTATTCCGACAGACTCAACTAATGAAAAACTGTTTTTT
CASSIPTDSTNEKLFF
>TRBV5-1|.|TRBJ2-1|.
TGCGCCAGCAGCTTCGTCTCCCACAATGAGCAGTTCTTC
CASSFVSHNEQFF
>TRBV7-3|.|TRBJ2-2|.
TGTGCCAGCAGCCGCCGACAGGGAGGGAACACCGGGGAGCTGTTTTTT
CASSRRQGGNTGELFF
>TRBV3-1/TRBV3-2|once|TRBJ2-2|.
TGTGCCAGCAGCCAGGGTCCGGGAACCGGGGAGCTGTTTTTT
CASSQGPGTGELFF
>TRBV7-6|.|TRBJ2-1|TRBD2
TGTGCCAGCAGCTCGGGACTAGCGGGATTAGTGGGCTACAATGAGCAGTTCTTC
CASSSGLAGLVGYNEQFF
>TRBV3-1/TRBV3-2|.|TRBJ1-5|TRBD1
TGTGCCAGCAGCCGGGGACAGGGTGGTCAGCCCCAGCATTTT
CASSRGQGGQPQHF
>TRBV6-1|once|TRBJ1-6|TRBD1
TGTGCCAGCAGTGAGGGACAGGTTAATTCACCCCTCCACTTT
CASSEGQVNSPLHF
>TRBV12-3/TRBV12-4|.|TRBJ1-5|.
TGTGCCAGCAGTTTTTTCTCCGTGCAGCCCCAGCATTTT
CASSFFSVQPQHF
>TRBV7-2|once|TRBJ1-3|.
TGTGCCAGCAGCCCAGGGGAGAGGGGAAACACCATATATTTT
CASSPGERGNTIYF
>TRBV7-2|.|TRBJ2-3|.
TGTGCCAGCAGCTTTGGCGGGGTTAAGACAGATACGCAGTATTTT
CASSFGGVKTDTQYF
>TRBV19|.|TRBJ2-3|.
TGTGCCAGTAGTATGGGAGTTGGCACAGATACGCAGTATTTT
CASSMGVGTDTQYF
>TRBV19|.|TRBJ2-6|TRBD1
TGTGCCAGTAGTCAAAAGACAGGGGGCTTCTCTGGGGCCAACGTCCTGACTTTC
CASSQKTGGFSGANVLTF
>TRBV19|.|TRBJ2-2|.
TGTGCCAGTAGCTGGTCTCTAACGAACACCGGGGAGCTGTTTTTT
CASSWSLTNTGELFF
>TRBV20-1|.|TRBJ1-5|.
TGCAGTGCTAGTCGGAGCAATCAGCCCCAGCATTTT
CSASRSNQPQHF
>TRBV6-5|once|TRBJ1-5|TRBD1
TGTGCCATAAGGACAGGTTATAGCAATCAGCCCCAGCATTTT
CAIRTGYSNQPQHF
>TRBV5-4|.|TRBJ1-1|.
TGTGCCAGCAGCTCAGAACCCGGCAGGGTGGCTTTCTTT
CASSSEPGRVAFF
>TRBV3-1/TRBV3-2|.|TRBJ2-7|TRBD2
TGTGCCAGCAGCCCATACGGTAGCAGCGGGGGAAACTACGAGCAGTACTTC
CASSPYGSSGGNYEQYF
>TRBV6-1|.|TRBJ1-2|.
TGTGCCAGCAGTGAACAACCTAGACATGGCTACACCTTC
CASSEQPRHGYTF
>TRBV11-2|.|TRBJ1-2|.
TGTGCCAGCAGCCAACCTCTCAGGATGGGGCCCTTCTATGGCTACACCTTC
CASSQPLRMGPFYGYTF
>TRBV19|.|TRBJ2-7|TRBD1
TGTGCCAGTAGTTCTCGACAGGGCGACGAGCAGTACTTC
CASSSRQGDEQYF
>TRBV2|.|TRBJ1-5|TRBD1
TGTGCCAGCAGGTGGACAGGGGACAATCAGCCCCAGCATTTT
CASRWTGDNQPQHF
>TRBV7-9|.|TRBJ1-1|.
TGTGCCAGCGCTTTATCAGGGGTGGGGAACACTGAAGCTTTCTTT
CASALSGVGNTEAFF
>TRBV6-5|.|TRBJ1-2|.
TGTGCCAGCAGTTATCGGCCCGGGTCCCGCCTCTATGGCTACACCTTC
CASSYRPGSRLYGYTF
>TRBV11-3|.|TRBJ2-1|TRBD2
TGTGCCAGCAGTTCACTAGCGGGAGGGTACAATGAGCAGTTCTTC
CASSSLAGGYNEQFF
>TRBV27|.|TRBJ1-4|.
TGTGCCAGCAGTTTTAGGGGTGAAAAACTGTTTTTT
CASSFRGEKLFF
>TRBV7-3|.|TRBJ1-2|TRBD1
TGTGCCAGCAGCCCCGACAGGGCAGGTGGCTACACCTTC
CASSPDRAGGYTF
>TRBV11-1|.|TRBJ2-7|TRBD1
TGTGCCAGCAGCCTAAGGACAGGCAGGACCTACGAGCAGTACTTC
CASSLRTGRTYEQYF
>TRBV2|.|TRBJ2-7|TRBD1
TGTGCCAGCAGTGGGGCGCAGGGGGCAAGGGAGCAGTACTTC
CASSGAQGAREQYF
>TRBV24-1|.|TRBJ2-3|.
TGTGCCACCAGTGATTCGACAGGGACTAGCACAGATACGCAGTATTTT
CATSDSTGTSTDTQYF
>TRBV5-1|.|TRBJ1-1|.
TGCGCCAGCAGCAAAGAACTAGGGCAGAGGAACACTGAAGCTTTCTTT
CASSKELGQRNTEAFF
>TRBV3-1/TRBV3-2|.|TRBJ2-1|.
TGTGCCAGCAGCCAAGAAGCGCGTACACGGGACAATGAGCAGTTCTTC
CASSQEARTRDNEQFF
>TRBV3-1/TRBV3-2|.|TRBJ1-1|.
TGTGCCAGCAGCCGCGCTAGGTGGACTCCTGAAGCTTTCTTT
CASSRARWTPEAFF